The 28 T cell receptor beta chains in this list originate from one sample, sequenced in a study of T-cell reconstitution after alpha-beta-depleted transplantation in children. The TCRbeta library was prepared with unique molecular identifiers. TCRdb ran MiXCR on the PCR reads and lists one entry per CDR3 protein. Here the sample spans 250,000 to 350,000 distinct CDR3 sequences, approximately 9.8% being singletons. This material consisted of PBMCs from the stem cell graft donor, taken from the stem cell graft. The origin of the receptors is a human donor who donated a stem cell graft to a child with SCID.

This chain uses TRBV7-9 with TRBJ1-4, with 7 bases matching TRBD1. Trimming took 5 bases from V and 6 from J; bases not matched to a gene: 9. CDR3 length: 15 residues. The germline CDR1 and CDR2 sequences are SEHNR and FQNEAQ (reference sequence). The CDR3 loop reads CASSTERDRDEKLFF. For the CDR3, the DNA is TGTGCCAGCAGCACCGAAAGAGACAGGGATGAAAAACTGTTTTTT.

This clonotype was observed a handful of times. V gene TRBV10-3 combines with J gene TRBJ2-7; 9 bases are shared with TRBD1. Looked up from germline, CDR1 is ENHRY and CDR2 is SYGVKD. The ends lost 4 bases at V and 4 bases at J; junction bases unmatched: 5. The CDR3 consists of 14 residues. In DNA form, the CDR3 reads TGTGCCATCAGTGGCCGGGACAGGGATTACGAGCAGTACTTC. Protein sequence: CAISGRDRDYEQYF.

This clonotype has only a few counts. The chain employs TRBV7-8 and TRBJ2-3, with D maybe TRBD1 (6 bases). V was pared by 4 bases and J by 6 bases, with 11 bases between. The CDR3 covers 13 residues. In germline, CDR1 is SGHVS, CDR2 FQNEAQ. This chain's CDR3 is CASSSQGLDTQYF. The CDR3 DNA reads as TGTGCCAGCAGCTCACAGGGTTTGGATACGCAGTATTTT. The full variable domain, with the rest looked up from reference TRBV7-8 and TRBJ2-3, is GAGVSQSPRYKVAKRGQDVALRCDPISGHVSLFWYQQALGQGPEFLTYFQNEAQLDKSGLPSDRFFAERPEGSVSTLKIQRTQQEDSAVYLCASSSQGLDTQYFGPGTRLTVL.

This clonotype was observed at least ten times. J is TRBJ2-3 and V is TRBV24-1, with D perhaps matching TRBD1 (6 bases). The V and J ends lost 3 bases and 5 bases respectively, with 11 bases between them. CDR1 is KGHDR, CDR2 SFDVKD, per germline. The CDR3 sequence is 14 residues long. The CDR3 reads CATSDEDSGDTQYF. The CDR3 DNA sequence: TGTGCCACCAGTGATGAGGACAGTGGAGATACGCAGTATTTT.

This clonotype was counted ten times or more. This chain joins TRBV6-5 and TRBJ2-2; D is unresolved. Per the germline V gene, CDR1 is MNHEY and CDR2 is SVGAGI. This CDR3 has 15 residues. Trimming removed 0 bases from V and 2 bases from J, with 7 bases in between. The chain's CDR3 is CASSYSTVNTGELFF. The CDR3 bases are TGTGCCAGCAGTTACTCGACCGTAAACACCGGGGAGCTGTTTTTT.

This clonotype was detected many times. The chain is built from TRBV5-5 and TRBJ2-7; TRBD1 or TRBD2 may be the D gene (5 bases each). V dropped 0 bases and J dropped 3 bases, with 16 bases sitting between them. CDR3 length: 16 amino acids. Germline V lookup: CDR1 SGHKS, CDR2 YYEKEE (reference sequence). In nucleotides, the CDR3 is TGTGCCAGCAGCTTGGGAGATCCAGCGAGGGGCTACGAGCAGTACTTC. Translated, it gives CASSLGDPARGYEQYF.

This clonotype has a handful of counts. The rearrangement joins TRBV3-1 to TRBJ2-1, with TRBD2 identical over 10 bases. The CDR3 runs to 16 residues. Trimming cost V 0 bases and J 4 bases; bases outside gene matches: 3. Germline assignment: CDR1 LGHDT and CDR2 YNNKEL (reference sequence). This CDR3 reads CASSQDSSGGYNEQFF. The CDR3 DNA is TGTGCCAGCAGCCAAGATTCTAGCGGGGGTTACAATGAGCAGTTCTTC.

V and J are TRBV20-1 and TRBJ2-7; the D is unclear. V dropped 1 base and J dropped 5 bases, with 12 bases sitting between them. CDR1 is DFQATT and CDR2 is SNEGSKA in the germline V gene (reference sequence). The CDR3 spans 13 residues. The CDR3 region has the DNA TGCAGTGCTAGAGGGACCACGTGGGACGAGCAGTACTTC. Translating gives CSARGTTWDEQYF.

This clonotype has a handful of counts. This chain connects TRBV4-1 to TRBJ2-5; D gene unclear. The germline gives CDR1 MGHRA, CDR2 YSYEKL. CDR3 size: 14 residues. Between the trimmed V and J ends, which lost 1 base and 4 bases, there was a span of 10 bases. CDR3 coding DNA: TGCGCCAGCAGCCAAGCGGATTCTTTAGAGACCCAGTACTTC. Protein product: CASSQADSLETQYF.

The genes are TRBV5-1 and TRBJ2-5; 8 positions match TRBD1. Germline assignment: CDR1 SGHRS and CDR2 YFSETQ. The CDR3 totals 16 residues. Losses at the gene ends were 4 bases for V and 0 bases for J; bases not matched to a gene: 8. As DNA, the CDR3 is TGCGCCAGCAGCCCAGGACAGGGTAGATACCAAGAGACCCAGTACTTC. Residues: CASSPGQGRYQETQYF.

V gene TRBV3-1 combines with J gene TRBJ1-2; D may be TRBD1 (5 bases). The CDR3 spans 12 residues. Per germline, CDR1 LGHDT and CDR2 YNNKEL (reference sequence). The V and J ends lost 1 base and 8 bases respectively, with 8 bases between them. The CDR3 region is CASSQGGAGYTF. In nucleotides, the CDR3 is TGTGCCAGCAGCCAAGGAGGGGCGGGCTACACCTTC.

Here the CDR3 reads CASSPPLGRILSPLHF. The CDR3 DNA sequence: TGTGCCAGCAGTCCCCCCCTGGGTAGAATCCTTTCACCCCTCCACTTT. The J gene is TRBJ1-6, the V gene TRBV27; no definite D call. CDR1 and CDR2 from the germline V gene are MNHEY and SMNVEV (reference sequence). V lost 5 bases to trimming and J lost 9 bases, with 20 bases between them. CDR3 length: 16 amino acids.

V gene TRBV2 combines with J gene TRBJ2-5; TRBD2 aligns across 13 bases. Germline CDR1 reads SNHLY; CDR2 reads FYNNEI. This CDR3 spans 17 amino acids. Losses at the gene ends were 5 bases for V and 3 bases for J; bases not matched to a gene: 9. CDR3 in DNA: TGTGCCAGCAGTTGGCGACTAGCGGGGGGAAGGAAAGAGACCCAGTACTTC. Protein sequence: CASSWRLAGGRKETQYF.

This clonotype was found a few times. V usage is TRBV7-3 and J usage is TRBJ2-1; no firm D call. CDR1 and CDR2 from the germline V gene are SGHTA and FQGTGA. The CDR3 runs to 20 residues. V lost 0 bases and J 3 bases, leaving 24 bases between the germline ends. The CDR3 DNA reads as TGTGCCAGCAGCTTAACTGCCAGCCGTGAGACCTCCAACGACTACAATGAGCAGTTCTTC. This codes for CASSLTASRETSNDYNEQFF.

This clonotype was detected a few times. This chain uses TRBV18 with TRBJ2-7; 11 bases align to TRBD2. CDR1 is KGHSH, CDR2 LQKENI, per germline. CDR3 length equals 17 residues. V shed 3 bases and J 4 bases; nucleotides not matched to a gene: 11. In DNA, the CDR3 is TGTGCCAGCTCACCGGACCTGAAGACTAGCGGGGCTTACGAGCAGTACTTC. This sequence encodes CASSPDLKTSGAYEQYF.

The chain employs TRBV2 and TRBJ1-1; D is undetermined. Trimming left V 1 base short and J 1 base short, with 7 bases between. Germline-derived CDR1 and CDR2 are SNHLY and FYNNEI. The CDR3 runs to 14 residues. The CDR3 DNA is TGTGCCAGCAGTGAAGGGATAGGGAACACTGAAGCTTTCTTT. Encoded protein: CASSEGIGNTEAFF.

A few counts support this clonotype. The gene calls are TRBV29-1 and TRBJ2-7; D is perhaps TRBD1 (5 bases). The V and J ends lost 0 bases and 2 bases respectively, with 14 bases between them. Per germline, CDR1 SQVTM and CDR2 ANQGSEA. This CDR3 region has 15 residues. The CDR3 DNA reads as TGCAGCGTTGAAGACCGGGCAGGGTCAACCTACGAGCAGTACTTC. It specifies CSVEDRAGSTYEQYF.

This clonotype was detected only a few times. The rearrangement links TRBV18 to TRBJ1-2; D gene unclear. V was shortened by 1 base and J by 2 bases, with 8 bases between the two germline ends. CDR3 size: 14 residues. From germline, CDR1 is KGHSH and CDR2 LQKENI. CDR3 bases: TGTGCCAGCTCACCACGGCGGAGGAACTATGGCTACACCTTC. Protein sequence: CASSPRRRNYGYTF.

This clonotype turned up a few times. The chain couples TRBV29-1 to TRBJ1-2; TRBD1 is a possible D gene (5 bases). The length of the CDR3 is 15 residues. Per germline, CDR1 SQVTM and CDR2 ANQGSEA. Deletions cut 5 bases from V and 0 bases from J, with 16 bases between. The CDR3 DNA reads TGCAGCGTTTTCATCCGGACATCGACTAACTATGGCTACACCTTC. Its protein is CSVFIRTSTNYGYTF. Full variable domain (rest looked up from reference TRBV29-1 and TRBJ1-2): SAVISQKPSRDICQRGTSLTIQCQVDSQVTMMFWYRQQPGQSLTLIATANQGSEATYESGFVIDKFPISRPNLTFSTLTVSNMSPEDSSIYLCSVFIRTSTNYGYTFGSGTRLTVV.

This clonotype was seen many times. In nucleotides, the CDR3 is TGCGCCAGCAGCCAAGCTCTTACCGGAATGAACACTGAAGCTTTCTTT. Amino acids: CASSQALTGMNTEAFF. The V gene is TRBV4-1, the J gene TRBJ1-1; D remains ambiguous. V lost 1 base and J lost 0, with 12 bases in between. The CDR3 is 16 amino acids. CDR1 MGHRA and CDR2 YSYEKL come from the germline V gene.

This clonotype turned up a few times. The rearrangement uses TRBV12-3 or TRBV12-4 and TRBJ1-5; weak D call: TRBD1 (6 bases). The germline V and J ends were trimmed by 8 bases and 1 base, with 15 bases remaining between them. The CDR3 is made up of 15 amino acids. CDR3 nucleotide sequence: TGTGCCAGCCGTCCAGGGGAGGAGAGCAATCAGCCCCAGCATTTT. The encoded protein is CASRPGEESNQPQHF.

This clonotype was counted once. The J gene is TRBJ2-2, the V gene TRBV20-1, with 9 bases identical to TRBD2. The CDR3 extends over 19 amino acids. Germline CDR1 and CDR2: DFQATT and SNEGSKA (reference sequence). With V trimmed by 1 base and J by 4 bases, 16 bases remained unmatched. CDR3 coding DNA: TGCAGTGCTAGAGCGGCACTGGTCCGGGGTAGCGGGGGCACCGGGGAGCTGTTTTTT. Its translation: CSARAALVRGSGGTGELFF.

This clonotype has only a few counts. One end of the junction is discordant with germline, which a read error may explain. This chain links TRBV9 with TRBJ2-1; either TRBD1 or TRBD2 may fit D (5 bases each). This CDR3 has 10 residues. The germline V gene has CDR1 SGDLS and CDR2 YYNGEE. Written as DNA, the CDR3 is TGTGCCAGCAGCGGGGACGGCCTGATCTTC. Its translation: CASSGDGLIF.

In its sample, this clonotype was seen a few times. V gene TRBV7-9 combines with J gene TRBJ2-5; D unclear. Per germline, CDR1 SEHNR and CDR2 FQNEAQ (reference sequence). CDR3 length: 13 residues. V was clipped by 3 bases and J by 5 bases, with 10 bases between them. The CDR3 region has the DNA TGTGCCAGCAGCTTTAGATCGGTGGAGACCCAGTACTTC. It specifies CASSFRSVETQYF.

This CDR3 reads CSARVTGNYGYTF. The CDR3 bases are TGCAGTGCTAGAGTGACAGGGAACTATGGCTACACCTTC. The chain employs TRBV20-1 and TRBJ1-2, with 7 positions matching TRBD1. V lost 1 base and J lost 2; bases outside the gene matches: 1. CDR3 length: 13 amino acids. From germline, CDR1 is DFQATT and CDR2 SNEGSKA (reference sequence).

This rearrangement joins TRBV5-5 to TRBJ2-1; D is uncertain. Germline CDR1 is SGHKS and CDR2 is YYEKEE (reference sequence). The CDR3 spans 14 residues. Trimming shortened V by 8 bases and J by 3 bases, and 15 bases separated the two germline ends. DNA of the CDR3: TGTGCCAGGAGCCTTAGGCTCCTCTACAATGAGCAGTTCTTC. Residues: CARSLRLLYNEQFF.

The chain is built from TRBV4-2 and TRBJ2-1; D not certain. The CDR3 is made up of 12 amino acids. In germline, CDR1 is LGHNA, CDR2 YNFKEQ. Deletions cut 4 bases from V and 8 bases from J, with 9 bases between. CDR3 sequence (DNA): TGTGCCAGCAGCCCCAATAGGGATGAGCAGTTCTTC. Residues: CASSPNRDEQFF.

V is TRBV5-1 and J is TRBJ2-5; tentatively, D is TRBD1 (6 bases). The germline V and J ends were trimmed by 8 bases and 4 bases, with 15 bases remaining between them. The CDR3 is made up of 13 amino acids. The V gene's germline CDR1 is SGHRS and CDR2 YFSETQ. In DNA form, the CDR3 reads TGCGCCAGTTCCTCCGGGACAATAGAGACCCAGTACTTC. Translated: CASSSGTIETQYF. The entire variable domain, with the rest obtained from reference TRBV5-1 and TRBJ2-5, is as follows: KAGVTQTPRYLIKTRGQQVTLSCSPISGHRSVSWYQQTPGQGLQFLFEYFSETQRNKGNFPGRFSGRQFSNSRSEMNVSTLELGDSALYLCASSSGTIETQYFGPGTRLLVL.